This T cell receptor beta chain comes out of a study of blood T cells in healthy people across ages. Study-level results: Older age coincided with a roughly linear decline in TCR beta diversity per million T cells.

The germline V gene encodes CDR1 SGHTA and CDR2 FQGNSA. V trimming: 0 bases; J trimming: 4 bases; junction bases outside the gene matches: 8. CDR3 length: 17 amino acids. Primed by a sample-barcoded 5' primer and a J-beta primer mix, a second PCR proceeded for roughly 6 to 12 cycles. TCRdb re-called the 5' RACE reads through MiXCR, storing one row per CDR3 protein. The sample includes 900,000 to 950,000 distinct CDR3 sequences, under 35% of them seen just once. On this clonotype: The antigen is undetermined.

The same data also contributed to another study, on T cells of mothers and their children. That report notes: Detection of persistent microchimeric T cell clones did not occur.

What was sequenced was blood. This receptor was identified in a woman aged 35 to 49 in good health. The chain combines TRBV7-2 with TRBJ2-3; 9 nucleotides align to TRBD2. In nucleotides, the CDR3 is TGTGCCAGCAGCTTAGCGATTGGCGGGGGGGCCGCAGATACGCAGTATTTT. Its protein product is CASSLAIGGGAADTQYF.